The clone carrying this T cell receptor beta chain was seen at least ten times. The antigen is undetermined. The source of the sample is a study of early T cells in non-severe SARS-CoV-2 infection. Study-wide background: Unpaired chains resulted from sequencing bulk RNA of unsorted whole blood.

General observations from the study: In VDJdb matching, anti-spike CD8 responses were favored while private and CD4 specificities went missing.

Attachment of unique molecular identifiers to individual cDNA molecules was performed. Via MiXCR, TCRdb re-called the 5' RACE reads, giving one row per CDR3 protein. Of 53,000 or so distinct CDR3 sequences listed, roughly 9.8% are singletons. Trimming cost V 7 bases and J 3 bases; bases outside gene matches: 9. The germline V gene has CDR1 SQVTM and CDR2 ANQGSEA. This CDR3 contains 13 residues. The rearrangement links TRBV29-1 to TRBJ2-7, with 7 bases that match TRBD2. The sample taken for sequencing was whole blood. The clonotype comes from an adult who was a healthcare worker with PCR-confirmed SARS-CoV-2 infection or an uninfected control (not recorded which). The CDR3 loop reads CSGTGTTRYEQYF. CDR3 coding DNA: TGCAGCGGTACCGGGACTACTCGCTACGAGCAGTACTTC.